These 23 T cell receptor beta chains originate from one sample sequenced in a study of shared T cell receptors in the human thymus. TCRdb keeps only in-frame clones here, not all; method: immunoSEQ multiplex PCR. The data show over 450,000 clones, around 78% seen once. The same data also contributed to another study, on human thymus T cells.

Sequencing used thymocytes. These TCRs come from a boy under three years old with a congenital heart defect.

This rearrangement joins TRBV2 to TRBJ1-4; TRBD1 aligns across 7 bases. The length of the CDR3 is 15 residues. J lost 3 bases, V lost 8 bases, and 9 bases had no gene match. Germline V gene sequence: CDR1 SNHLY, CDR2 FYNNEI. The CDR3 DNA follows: TGTGCCAGCCGGAACGACAGGGAAGCTAATGAAAAACTGTTTTTT. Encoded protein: CASRNDREANEKLFF.

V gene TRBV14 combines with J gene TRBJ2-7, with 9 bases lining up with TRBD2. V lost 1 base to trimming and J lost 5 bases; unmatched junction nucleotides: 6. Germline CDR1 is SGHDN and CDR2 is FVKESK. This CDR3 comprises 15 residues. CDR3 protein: CASSQGGGRVHEQYF. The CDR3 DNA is TGTGCCAGCAGCCAAGGGGGCGGGAGGGTCCACGAGCAGTACTTC.

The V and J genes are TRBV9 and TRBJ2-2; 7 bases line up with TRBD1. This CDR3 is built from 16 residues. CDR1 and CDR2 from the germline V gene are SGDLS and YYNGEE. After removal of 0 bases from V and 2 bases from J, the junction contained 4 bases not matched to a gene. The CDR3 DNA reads TGTGCCAGCAGCGTAGCCAGGACAGGTAACACCGGGGAGCTGTTTTTT. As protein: CASSVARTGNTGELFF.

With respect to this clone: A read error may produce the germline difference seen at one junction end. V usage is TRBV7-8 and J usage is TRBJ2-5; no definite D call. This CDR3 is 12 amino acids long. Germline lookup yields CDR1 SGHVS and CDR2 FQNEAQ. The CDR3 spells CASSLALETRYF. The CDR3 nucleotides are TGTGCCAGCAGCTTAGCACTGGAGACCCGGTACTTC.

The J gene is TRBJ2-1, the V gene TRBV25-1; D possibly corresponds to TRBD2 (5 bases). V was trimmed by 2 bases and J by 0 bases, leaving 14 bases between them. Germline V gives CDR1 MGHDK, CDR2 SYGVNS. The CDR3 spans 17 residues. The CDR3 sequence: CASSEQAAASSYNEQFF. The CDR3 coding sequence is TGTGCCAGCAGTGAACAGGCAGCGGCTAGCTCCTACAATGAGCAGTTCTTC.

The CDR3 here is CASSPGLAVQETQYF. CDR3 nucleotides: TGTGCCAGCAGCCCGGGACTAGCGGTCCAAGAGACCCAGTACTTC. This chain uses TRBV5-4 with TRBJ2-5; 11 nucleotides align to TRBD2. V shed 4 bases and J 1 base; nucleotides not matched to a gene: 3. Germline V CDR1 and CDR2: SGHNT, YYREEE (reference sequence). The CDR3 runs 15 residues. The complete variable domain, with remaining parts taken from reference TRBV5-4 and TRBJ2-5, reads ETGVTQSPTHLIKTRGQQVTLRCSSQSGHNTVSWYQQALGQGPQFIFQYYREEENGRGNFPPRFSGLQFPNYSSELNVNALELDDSALYLCASSPGLAVQETQYFGPGTRLLVL.

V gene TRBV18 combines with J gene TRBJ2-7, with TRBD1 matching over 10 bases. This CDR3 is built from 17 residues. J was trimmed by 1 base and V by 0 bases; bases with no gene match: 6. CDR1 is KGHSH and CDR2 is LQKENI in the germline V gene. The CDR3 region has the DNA TGTGCCAGCTCACCACCCACACCGGGACAGGGGTCCTACGAGCAGTACTTC. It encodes CASSPPTPGQGSYEQYF.

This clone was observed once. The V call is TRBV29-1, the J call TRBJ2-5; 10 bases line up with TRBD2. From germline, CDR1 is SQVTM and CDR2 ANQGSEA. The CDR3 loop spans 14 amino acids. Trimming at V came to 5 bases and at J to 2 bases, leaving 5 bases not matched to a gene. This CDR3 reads CSVIPSGGQETQYF. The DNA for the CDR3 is TGCAGCGTTATCCCTAGCGGGGGACAAGAGACCCAGTACTTC. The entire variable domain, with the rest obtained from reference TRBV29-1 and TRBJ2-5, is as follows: SAVISQKPSRDICQRGTSLTIQCQVDSQVTMMFWYRQQPGQSLTLIATANQGSEATYESGFVIDKFPISRPNLTFSTLTVSNMSPEDSSIYLCSVIPSGGQETQYFGPGTRLLVL.

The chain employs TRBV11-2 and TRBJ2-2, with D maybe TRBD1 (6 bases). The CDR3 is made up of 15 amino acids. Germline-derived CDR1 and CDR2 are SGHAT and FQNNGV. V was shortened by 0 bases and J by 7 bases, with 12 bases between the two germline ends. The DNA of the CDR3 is TGTGCCAGCAGCTTAGAGGGGACAAACGGCGGGGAGCTGTTTTTT. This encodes CASSLEGTNGGELFF.

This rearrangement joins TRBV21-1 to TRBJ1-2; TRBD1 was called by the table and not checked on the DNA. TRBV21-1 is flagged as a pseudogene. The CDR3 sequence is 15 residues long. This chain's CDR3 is CASSATGGASGGYTF. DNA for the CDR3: TGTGCCAGCAGCGCTACAGGGGGGGCCTCTGGTGGCTACACCTTC.

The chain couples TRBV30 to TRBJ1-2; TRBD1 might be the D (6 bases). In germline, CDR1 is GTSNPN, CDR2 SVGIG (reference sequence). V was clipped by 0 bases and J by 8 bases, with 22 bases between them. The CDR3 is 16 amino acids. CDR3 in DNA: TGTGCCTGGAGTGTCCAAATAGGGACACGCCCGATCGGCTACACCTTC. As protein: CAWSVQIGTRPIGYTF.

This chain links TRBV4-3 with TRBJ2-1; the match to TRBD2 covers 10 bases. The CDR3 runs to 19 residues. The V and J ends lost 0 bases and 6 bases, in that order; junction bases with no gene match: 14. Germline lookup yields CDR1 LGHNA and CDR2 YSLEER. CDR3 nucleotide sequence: TGCGCCAGCAGCCAAGATAGGGCGCTAGCGGGAGACCTTCGCAATGAGCAGTTCTTC. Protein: CASSQDRALAGDLRNEQFF.

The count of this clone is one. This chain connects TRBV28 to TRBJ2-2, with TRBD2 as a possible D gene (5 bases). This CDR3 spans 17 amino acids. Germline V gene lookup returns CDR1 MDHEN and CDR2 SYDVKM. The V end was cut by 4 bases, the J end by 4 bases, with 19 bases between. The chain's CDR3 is CASSSPGTADSTGELFF. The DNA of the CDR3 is TGTGCCAGCAGTTCCCCCGGAACAGCGGATAGCACCGGGGAGCTGTTTTTT.

The CDR3 nucleotides read TGTGCCAGCAGCTATCCTGCCTACTATGGCTACACCTTC. Translation gives CASSYPAYYGYTF. The chain is built from TRBV28 and TRBJ1-2; no definite D call. Per germline, CDR1 MDHEN and CDR2 SYDVKM. This CDR3 spans 13 amino acids. V was trimmed by 6 bases and J by 3 bases, leaving 11 bases between them.

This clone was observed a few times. The CDR3 reads CASSIEKGVVAFF. DNA for the CDR3: TGTGCCAGTAGTATTGAAAAGGGAGTTGTGGCTTTCTTT. The J gene is TRBJ1-1, the V gene TRBV19; D gene unclear. The CDR3 spans 13 residues. Trimming stripped 3 bases from V and 11 bases from J, with 16 bases between. The germline gives CDR1 LNHDA, CDR2 SQIVND (reference sequence).

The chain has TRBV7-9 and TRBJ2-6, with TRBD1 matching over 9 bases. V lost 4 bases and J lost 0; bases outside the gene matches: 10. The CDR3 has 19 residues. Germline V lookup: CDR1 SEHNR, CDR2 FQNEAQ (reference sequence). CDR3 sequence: CASSSTGTGCHSGANVLTF. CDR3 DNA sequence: TGTGCCAGCAGCTCTACCGGGACAGGGTGTCACTCTGGGGCCAACGTCCTGACTTTC.

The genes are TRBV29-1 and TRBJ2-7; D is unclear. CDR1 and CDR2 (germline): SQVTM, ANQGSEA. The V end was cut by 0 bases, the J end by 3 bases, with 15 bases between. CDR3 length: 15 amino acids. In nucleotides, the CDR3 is TGCAGCGTTGAAGAGATTTCGCAGTCGGGCTACGAGCAGTACTTC. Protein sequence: CSVEEISQSGYEQYF.

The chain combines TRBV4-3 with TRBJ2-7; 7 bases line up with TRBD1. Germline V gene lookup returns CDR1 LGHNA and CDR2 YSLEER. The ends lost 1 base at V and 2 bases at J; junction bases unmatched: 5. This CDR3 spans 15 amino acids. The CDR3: CASSQAWGQTYEQYF. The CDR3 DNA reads TGCGCCAGCAGCCAAGCCTGGGGACAGACCTACGAGCAGTACTTC.

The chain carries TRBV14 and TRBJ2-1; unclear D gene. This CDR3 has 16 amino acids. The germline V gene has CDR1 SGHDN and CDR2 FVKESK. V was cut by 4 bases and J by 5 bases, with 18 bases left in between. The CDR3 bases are TGTGCCAGCAGCCCATTCGGCACGGATGGAGACAATGAGCAGTTCTTC. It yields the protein CASSPFGTDGDNEQFF.

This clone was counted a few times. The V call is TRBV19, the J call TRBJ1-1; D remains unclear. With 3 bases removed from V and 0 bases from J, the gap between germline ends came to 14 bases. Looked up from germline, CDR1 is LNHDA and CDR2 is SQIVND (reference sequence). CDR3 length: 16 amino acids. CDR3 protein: CASSIVAGGVNTEAFF. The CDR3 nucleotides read TGTGCCAGTAGTATCGTCGCAGGCGGGGTGAACACTGAAGCTTTCTTT.

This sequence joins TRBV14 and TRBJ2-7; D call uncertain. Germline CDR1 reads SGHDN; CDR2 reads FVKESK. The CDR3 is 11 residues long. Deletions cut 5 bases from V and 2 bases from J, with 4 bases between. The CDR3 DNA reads TGTGCCAGCAGCTCAACCTACGAGCAGTACTTC. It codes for CASSSTYEQYF.

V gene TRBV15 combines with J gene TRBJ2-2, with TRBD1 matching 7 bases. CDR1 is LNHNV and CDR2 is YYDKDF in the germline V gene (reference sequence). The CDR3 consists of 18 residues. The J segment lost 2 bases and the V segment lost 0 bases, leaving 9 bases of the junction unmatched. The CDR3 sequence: CATSRDEGQFTNTGELFF. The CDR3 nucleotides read TGTGCCACCAGCAGAGATGAGGGACAGTTTACTAACACCGGGGAGCTGTTTTTT. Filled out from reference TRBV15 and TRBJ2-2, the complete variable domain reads DAMVIQNPRYQVTQFGKPVTLSCSQTLNHNVMYWYQQKSSQAPKLLFHYYDKDFNNEADTPDNFQSRRPNTSFCFLDIRSPGLGDTAMYLCATSRDEGQFTNTGELFFGEGSRLTVL.

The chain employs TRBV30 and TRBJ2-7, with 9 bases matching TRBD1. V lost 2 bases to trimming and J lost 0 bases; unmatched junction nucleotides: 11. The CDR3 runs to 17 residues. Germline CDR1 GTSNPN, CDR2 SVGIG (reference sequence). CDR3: CAWSPRQGVGSSYEQYF. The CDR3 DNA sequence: TGTGCCTGGAGTCCACGACAGGGGGTCGGATCCTCCTACGAGCAGTACTTC.